Each of the 25 T cell receptor beta chains below was sequenced from the same sample in a study of blood T cell repertoires in COVID-19. Using immunoSEQ multiplex PCR, the repertoire was profiled, and TCRdb retains in-frame clones only, with some absent. Among 65,000 to 95,000 clones listed, about 90% were seen once. Sequenced: peripheral blood. The receptors shown here come from a man aged 45 to 65 with active COVID-19.

The chain couples TRBV7-2 to TRBJ2-6; TRBD1 matches 7 bases. Looked up from germline, CDR1 is SGHTA and CDR2 is FQGNSA. The CDR3 is made up of 19 amino acids. With 4 bases clipped from V and 2 bases from J, the junction kept 14 bases outside the gene matches. The chain's CDR3 is CASSSHPGQFRPGANVLTF. CDR3 bases: TGTGCCAGCAGCTCCCACCCGGGACAGTTCCGTCCTGGGGCCAACGTCCTGACTTTC.

The V gene is TRBV28, the J gene TRBJ1-5; D ambiguous. Per germline, CDR1 MDHEN and CDR2 SYDVKM. CDR3 size: 13 residues. V was trimmed by 2 bases and J by 11 bases, leaving 13 bases between them. The CDR3 region is CASSLRNPGTQHF. Here the CDR3 DNA reads TGTGCCAGCAGTTTAAGGAATCCGGGAACCCAGCATTTT.

J is TRBJ2-7 and V is TRBV28; TRBD2 matches 16 bases. Germline-derived CDR1 and CDR2 are MDHEN and SYDVKM. The CDR3 is made up of 22 amino acids. V lost 8 bases and J lost 0; bases outside the gene matches: 22. The CDR3 nucleotides are TGTGCCAGCCGAAGGACAGGGCCGGGACTAGCGGGAGGGCCTGTAAGCTCCTACGAGCAGTACTTC. Its translation: CASRRTGPGLAGGPVSSYEQYF.

The chain couples TRBV5-6 to TRBJ2-5; 9 positions match TRBD2. Per the germline V gene, CDR1 is SGHDT and CDR2 is YYEEEE. V gave up 0 bases and J gave up 1 base; unmatched junction bases: 4. This CDR3 has 16 residues. This CDR3 is CASSLGGLAIQETQYF. CDR3 DNA: TGTGCCAGCAGCTTGGGAGGACTAGCGATCCAAGAGACCCAGTACTTC.

The chain links TRBV6-5 to TRBJ2-1; D not resolved. Germline-derived CDR1 and CDR2 are MNHEY and SVGAGI. Trimming removed 2 bases from V and 7 bases from J, with 9 bases in between. CDR3 size: 13 residues. CDR3 nucleotide sequence: TGTGCCAGCAGTTACGATCGGGTTAATGAGCAGTTCTTC. It translates to CASSYDRVNEQFF.

This clone was recorded only once. The chain employs TRBV3-1 (or the pseudogene TRBV3-2) and TRBJ2-5, with 8 bases matching TRBD2. Germline assignment: CDR1 LGHDT and CDR2 YNNKEL (reference sequence). This CDR3 has 18 amino acids. V gave up 0 bases and J gave up 1 base; unmatched junction bases: 10. The CDR3 DNA sequence: TGTGCCAGCAGCCAAGAGCATCTTAGGCTAGCGGGCCAAGAGACCCAGTACTTC. Translation gives CASSQEHLRLAGQETQYF.

The chain employs TRBV7-2 and TRBJ1-1; no reliable D call. Trimming removed 0 bases from V and 6 bases from J, with 8 bases in between. Germline loops: CDR1 SGHTA, CDR2 FQGNSA. This CDR3 has 13 amino acids. In nucleotides, the CDR3 is TGTGCCAGCAGCTTAGCGGCGGGCGCTGAAGCTTTCTTT. As protein: CASSLAAGAEAFF.

The CDR3 is CASSLGGSGTEAFF. The CDR3 coding sequence is TGTGCCAGCAGTTTAGGGGGGTCGGGCACTGAAGCTTTCTTT. This rearrangement joins TRBV28 to TRBJ1-1; D perhaps matches TRBD1 (5 bases). CDR3 length: 14 amino acids. The ends were cut back, 2 bases at V and 4 bases at J, with 11 bases in the middle. The germline V gene has CDR1 MDHEN and CDR2 SYDVKM. Using reference TRBV28 and TRBJ1-1 for the parts outside the CDR3, the full variable domain is DVKVTQSSRYLVKRTGEKVFLECVQDMDHENMFWYRQDPGLGLRLIYFSYDVKMKEKGDIPEGYSVSREKKERFSLILESASTNQTSMYLCASSLGGSGTEAFFGQGTRLTVV.

The CDR3 spells CASSLDRANTIYF. CDR3 in DNA: TGCGCCAGCAGCTTGGACAGGGCCAACACCATATATTTT. The J gene is TRBJ1-3, the V gene TRBV5-1; D is perhaps TRBD1 (6 bases). The V end lost 0 bases, the J end lost 7 bases, and 8 bases lay between the germline ends. The CDR3 is 13 amino acids. Germline V gene lookup returns CDR1 SGHRS and CDR2 YFSETQ. The whole variable domain, remainder taken from reference TRBV5-1 and TRBJ1-3, is KAGVTQTPRYLIKTRGQQVTLSCSPISGHRSVSWYQQTPGQGLQFLFEYFSETQRNKGNFPGRFSGRQFSNSRSEMNVSTLELGDSALYLCASSLDRANTIYFGEGSWLTVV.

This chain uses TRBV5-1 with TRBJ2-3; 7 bases fit TRBD1. The CDR3 totals 16 residues. The V segment lost 2 bases and the J segment 0 bases; nucleotides outside the gene matches: 6. Germline V gene data show CDR1 as SGHRS and CDR2 as YFSETQ. The chain's CDR3 is CASSLQGSASTDTQYF. The DNA for the CDR3 is TGCGCCAGCAGCTTACAGGGGTCAGCCAGCACAGATACGCAGTATTTT.

The chain employs TRBV29-1 and TRBJ1-3, with D maybe TRBD1 (6 bases). The germline gives CDR1 SQVTM, CDR2 ANQGSEA. There are 17 residues in the CDR3. V was trimmed by 4 bases and J by 0 bases, leaving 19 bases between them. The CDR3 DNA follows: TGCAGCGTTGCCGCTCAAACCAGGGGAAGCTCTGGAAACACCATATATTTT. This sequence encodes CSVAAQTRGSSGNTIYF.

The chain joins TRBV5-8 to TRBJ1-5, with no clear D. The CDR3 runs to 15 residues. Germline CDR1 reads SGHTS; CDR2 reads YDEGEE. The V and J ends lost 1 base and 0 bases respectively, with 8 bases between them. The CDR3 nucleotides are TGTGCCAGCAGCTTGAGATCAGTTAGCAATCAGCCCCAGCATTTT. Its translation: CASSLRSVSNQPQHF.

The rearrangement joins TRBV27 to TRBJ1-6; D not certain. The CDR3 is 14 amino acids. V was shortened by 5 bases and J by 11 bases, with 16 bases between the two germline ends. CDR1 is MNHEY and CDR2 is SMNVEV in the germline V gene (reference sequence). The CDR3 DNA reads as TGTGCCAGCAGTCCCGGGGTGTCTCGTCCACCCCTCCACTTT. Its protein is CASSPGVSRPPLHF.

To note about this clone: A single base separates this from a much larger clone, so it may be a read error. CDR3 bases: TGTGCCAGCAATGGCGGGAGCACAGATACGCAGTATTTT. Translating it yields CASNGGSTDTQYF. The rearrangement links TRBV6-5 to TRBJ2-3, with a possible D match to TRBD2 (5 bases). The CDR3 is 13 amino acids. Per germline, CDR1 MNHEY and CDR2 SVGAGI. Trimming took off 7 bases at V and 0 bases at J, with 8 bases between the two ends.

The J gene is TRBJ2-7, the V gene TRBV20-1; D gene unclear. CDR1 DFQATT and CDR2 SNEGSKA come from the germline V gene (reference sequence). This CDR3 is 11 amino acids long. Trimming took off 4 bases at V and 1 base at J, with 5 bases between the two ends. DNA for the CDR3: TGCAGTGCTACCCCTTCCTACGAGCAGTACTTC. Protein: CSATPSYEQYF.

This chain connects TRBV20-1 to TRBJ2-7; possibly TRBD2 for D (6 bases). The germline V and J ends were trimmed by 3 bases and 3 bases, with 6 bases remaining between them. This CDR3 is built from 11 residues. CDR1 is DFQATT, CDR2 SNEGSKA, per germline (reference sequence). CDR3 nucleotides: TGCAGTGCTAGGGACTACTACGAGCAGTACTTC. It codes for CSARDYYEQYF.

About this clone: A junction end diverges from the germline sequence, so it may reflect a read error. The chain recombines TRBV7-7 with TRBJ2-1; D perhaps matches TRBD1 (6 bases). CDR3 length: 15 amino acids. The germline CDR1 and CDR2 sequences are SSHAT and FNYEAQ (reference sequence). The CDR3 DNA is TGTGCTAGCAGCTTAGCCGGGACACCCTCCAATGAGCAGTTCTTC. It yields the protein CASSLAGTPSNEQFF.

This chain joins TRBV12-5 and TRBJ2-7, with 7 bases that match TRBD1. V trimming: 4 bases; J trimming: 4 bases; junction bases outside the gene matches: 13. CDR1 and CDR2 (germline): LGHNT, FRNRAP. CDR3 length: 16 amino acids. For the CDR3, the DNA is TGTGCTAGTGGTTCCGGGACAGCCCTTACCACTTACGAGCAGTACTTC. This codes for CASGSGTALTTYEQYF.

The chain joins TRBV19 to TRBJ2-3, with 7 bases that match TRBD2. This CDR3 has 16 residues. V lost 5 bases and J lost 2; bases outside the gene matches: 10. Germline-derived CDR1 and CDR2 are LNHDA and SQIVND (reference sequence). The CDR3 nucleotides are TGTGCCAGTAGTGGGACGCGGGAGCCCCTCACAGATACGCAGTATTTT. Translation: CASSGTREPLTDTQYF.

The chain links TRBV13 to TRBJ2-5, with no clear D. In germline, CDR1 is PRHDT, CDR2 FYEKMQ (reference sequence). The CDR3 loop spans 13 amino acids. Trimming took off 0 bases at V and 10 bases at J, with 12 bases between the two ends. CDR3 sequence: CASSLGRTPVQYF. CDR3 sequence (DNA): TGTGCCAGCAGCTTAGGCCGAACCCCAGTCCAGTACTTC.

This chain joins TRBV5-4 and TRBJ2-3; D possibly corresponds to TRBD2 (6 bases). This CDR3 comprises 14 residues. Trimming removed 3 bases from V and 6 bases from J, with 14 bases in between. Germline CDR1 SGHNT, CDR2 YYREEE (reference sequence). The CDR3 nucleotides read TGTGCCAGCAGCTCGGGCGGGATGAGGGATACGCAGTATTTT. Amino acid sequence: CASSSGGMRDTQYF.

The genes are TRBV18 and TRBJ1-3, with D unresolved. V was pared by 5 bases and J by 5 bases, with 10 bases between. The CDR3 is 13 amino acids. Germline V lookup: CDR1 KGHSH, CDR2 LQKENI. The CDR3 here is CASSTSVRNTIYF. The CDR3 bases are TGTGCCAGCTCAACAAGTGTTCGAAACACCATATATTTT.

The chain recombines TRBV15 with TRBJ2-1; D possibly corresponds to TRBD2 (6 bases). This CDR3 has 16 amino acids. Germline V gene sequence: CDR1 LNHNV, CDR2 YYDKDF (reference sequence). V was trimmed by 8 bases and J by 4 bases, leaving 21 bases between them. The CDR3 is CATSEQGPGEYNEQFF. CDR3 DNA sequence: TGTGCCACCTCTGAGCAAGGACCGGGGGAGTACAATGAGCAGTTCTTC.

The chain joins TRBV5-5 to TRBJ1-2; the match to TRBD1 covers 8 bases. CDR3 length: 15 residues. The junction had 13 bases not matched to a gene; V was cut back by 4 bases and J by 8 bases. Germline loops: CDR1 SGHKS, CDR2 YYEKEE (reference sequence). CDR3 bases: TGTGCCAGCAGCCGAACTCCGACAGGGGCTGAAGGCTACACCTTC. Amino acid sequence: CASSRTPTGAEGYTF.

The chain uses TRBV3-1 (or the pseudogene TRBV3-2) and TRBJ2-2; tentatively, D is TRBD1 (6 bases). Trimming shortened V by 3 bases and J by 4 bases, and 12 bases separated the two germline ends. The CDR3 has 15 amino acids. CDR1 and CDR2 from the germline V gene are LGHDT and YNNKEL (reference sequence). CDR3 in amino acids: CASSHVVRGTGELFF. The DNA of the CDR3 is TGTGCCAGCAGCCACGTAGTCAGGGGCACCGGGGAGCTGTTTTTT.